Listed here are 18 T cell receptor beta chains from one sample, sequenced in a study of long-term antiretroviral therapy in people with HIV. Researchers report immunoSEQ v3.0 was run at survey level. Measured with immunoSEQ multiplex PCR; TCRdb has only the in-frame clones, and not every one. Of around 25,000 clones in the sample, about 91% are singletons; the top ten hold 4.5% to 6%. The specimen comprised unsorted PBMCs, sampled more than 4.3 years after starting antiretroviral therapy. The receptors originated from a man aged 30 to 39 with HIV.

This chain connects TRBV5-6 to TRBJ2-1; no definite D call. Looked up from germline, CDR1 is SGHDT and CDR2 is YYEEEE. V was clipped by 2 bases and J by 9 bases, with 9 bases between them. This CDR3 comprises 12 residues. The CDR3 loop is CASSFRSGEQFF. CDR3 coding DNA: TGTGCCAGCAGCTTTAGGTCTGGTGAGCAGTTCTTC.

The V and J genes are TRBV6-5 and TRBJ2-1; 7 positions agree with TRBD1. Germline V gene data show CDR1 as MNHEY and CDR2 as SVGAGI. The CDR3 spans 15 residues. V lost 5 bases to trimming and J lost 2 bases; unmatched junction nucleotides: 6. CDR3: CASSRRQGPYNEQFF. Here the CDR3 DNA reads TGTGCCAGCAGTCGACGACAGGGCCCCTACAATGAGCAGTTCTTC.

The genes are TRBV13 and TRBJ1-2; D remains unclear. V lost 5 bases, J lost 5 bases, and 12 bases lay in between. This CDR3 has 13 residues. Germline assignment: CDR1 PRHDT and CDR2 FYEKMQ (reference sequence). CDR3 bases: TGTGCCAGCAGCCCACGGACCGTTTATGGCTACACCTTC. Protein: CASSPRTVYGYTF.

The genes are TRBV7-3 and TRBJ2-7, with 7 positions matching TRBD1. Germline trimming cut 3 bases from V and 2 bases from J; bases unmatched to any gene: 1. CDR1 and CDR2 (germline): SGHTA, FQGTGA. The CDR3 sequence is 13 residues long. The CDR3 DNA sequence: TGTGCCAGCAGCTTTGGGACAGCCTACGAGCAGTACTTC. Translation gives CASSFGTAYEQYF. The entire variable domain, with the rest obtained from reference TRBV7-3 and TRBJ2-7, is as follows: GAGVSQTPSNKVTEKGKYVELRCDPISGHTALYWYRQSLGQGPEFLIYFQGTGAADDSGLPNDRFFAVRPEGSVSTLKIQRTERGDSAVYLCASSFGTAYEQYFGPGTRLTVT.

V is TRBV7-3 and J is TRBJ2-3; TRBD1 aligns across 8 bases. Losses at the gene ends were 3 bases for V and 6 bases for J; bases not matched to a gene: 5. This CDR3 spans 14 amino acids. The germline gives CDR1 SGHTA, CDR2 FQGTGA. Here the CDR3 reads CASSFEDRADTQYF. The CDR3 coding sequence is TGTGCCAGCAGCTTTGAGGACAGGGCGGATACGCAGTATTTT.

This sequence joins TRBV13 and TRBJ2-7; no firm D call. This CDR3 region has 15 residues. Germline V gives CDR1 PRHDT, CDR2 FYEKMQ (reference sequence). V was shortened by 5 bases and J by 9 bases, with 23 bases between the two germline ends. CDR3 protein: CASSTRRTPYVGQYF. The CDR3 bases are TGTGCCAGCAGCACCCGACGGACCCCCTACGTCGGGCAGTACTTC.

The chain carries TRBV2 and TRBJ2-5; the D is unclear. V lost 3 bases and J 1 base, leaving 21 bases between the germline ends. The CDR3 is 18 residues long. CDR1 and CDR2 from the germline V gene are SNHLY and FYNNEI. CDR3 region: CASSDRGVGARPQETQYF. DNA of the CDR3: TGTGCCAGCAGTGATCGAGGAGTTGGCGCTCGTCCCCAAGAGACCCAGTACTTC.

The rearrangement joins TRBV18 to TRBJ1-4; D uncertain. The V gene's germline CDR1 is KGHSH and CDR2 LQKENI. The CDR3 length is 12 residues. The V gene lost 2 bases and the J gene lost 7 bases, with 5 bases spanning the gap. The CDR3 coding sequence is TGTGCCAGCTCACCAGGTTTTGAAAAACTGTTTTTT. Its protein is CASSPGFEKLFF.

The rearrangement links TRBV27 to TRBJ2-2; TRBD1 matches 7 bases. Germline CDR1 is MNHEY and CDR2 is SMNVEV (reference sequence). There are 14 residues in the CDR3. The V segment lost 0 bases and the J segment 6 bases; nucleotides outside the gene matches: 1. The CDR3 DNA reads TGTGCCAGCAGTTTATCGACAGGGCCCGGGGAGCTGTTTTTT. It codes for CASSLSTGPGELFF.

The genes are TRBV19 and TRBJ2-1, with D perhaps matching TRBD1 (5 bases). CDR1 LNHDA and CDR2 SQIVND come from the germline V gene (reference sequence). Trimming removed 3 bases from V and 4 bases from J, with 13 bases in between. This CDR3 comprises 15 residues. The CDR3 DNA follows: TGTGCCAGTAGTATCGTGGCAGGGCGATACAATGAGCAGTTCTTC. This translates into CASSIVAGRYNEQFF.

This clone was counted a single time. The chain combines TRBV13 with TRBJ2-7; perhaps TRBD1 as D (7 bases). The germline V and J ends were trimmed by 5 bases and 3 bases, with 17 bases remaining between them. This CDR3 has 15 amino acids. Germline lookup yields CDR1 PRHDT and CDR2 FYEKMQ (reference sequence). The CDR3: CASSPRGVRGYEQYF. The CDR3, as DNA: TGTGCCAGCAGCCCCAGGGGGGTCCGGGGCTACGAGCAGTACTTC. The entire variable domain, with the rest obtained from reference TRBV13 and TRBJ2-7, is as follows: AAGVIQSPRHLIKEKRETATLKCYPIPRHDTVYWYQQGPGQDPQFLISFYEKMQSDKGSIPDRFSAQQFSDYHSELNMSSLELGDSALYFCASSPRGVRGYEQYFGPGTRLTVT.

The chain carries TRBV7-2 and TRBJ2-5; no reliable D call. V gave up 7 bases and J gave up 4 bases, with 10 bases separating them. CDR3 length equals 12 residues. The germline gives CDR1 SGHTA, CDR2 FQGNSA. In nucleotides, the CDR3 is TGTGCCAGCACCCGGGTGGGAGAGACCCAGTACTTC. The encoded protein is CASTRVGETQYF.

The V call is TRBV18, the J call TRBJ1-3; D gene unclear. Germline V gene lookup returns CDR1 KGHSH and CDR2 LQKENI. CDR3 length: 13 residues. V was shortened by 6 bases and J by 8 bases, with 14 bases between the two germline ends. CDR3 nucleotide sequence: TGTGCCAGCTCCGCCACAGCGGCGGACACCATATATTTT. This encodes CASSATAADTIYF.

The CDR3 protein is CASSEPGYYEQYF. In DNA, the CDR3 is TGTGCCAGCAGTGAACCCGGATACTACGAGCAGTACTTC. The genes are TRBV25-1 and TRBJ2-7; D is undetermined. Between the trimmed V and J ends, which lost 2 bases and 3 bases, there was a span of 8 bases. Germline lookup yields CDR1 MGHDK and CDR2 SYGVNS. The length of the CDR3 is 13 residues.

CDR3 protein: CASSVAGDPGAYQETQYF. DNA for the CDR3: TGTGCCAGCAGCGTAGCAGGGGACCCGGGGGCTTACCAAGAGACCCAGTACTTC. The chain is built from TRBV9 and TRBJ2-5; D possibly uses TRBD1 or TRBD2 (6 bases each). From germline, CDR1 is SGDLS and CDR2 YYNGEE. The V end lost 0 bases, the J end lost 0 bases, and 18 bases lay between the germline ends. There are 18 residues in the CDR3.

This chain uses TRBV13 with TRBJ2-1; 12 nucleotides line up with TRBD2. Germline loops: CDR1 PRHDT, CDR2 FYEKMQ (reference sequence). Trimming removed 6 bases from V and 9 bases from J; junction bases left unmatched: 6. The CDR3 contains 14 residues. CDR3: CASRSSGGVSEQFF. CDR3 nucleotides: TGTGCCAGCAGATCTAGCGGGGGGGTGAGTGAGCAGTTCTTC.

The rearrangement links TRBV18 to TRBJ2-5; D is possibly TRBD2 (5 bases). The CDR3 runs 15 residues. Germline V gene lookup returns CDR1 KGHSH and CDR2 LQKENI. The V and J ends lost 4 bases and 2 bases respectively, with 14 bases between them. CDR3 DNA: TGTGCCAGCTCACACCGAGAAGCGGTACAAGAGACCCAGTACTTC. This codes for CASSHREAVQETQYF.

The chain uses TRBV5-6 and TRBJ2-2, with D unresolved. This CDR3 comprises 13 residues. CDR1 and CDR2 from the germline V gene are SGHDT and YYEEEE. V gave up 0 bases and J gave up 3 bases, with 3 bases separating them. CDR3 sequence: CASSLEDTGELFF. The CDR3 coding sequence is TGTGCCAGCAGCTTGGAAGACACCGGGGAGCTGTTTTTT.